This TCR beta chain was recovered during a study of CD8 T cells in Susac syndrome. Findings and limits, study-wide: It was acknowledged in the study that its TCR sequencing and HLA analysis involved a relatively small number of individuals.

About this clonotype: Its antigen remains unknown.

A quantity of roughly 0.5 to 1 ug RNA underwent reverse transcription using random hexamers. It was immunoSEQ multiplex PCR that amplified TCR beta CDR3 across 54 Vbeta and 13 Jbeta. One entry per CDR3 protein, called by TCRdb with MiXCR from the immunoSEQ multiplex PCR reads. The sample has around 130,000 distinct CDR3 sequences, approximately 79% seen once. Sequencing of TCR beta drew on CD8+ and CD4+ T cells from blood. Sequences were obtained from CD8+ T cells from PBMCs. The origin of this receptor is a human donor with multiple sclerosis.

The CDR3 here is CASSAPTSLSQETQYF. The CDR3 nucleotides read TGTGCCAGCAGTGCCCCGACTAGCCTGAGTCAAGAGACCCAGTACTTC. This sequence joins TRBV12-3 or TRBV12-4 and TRBJ2-5; the match to TRBD2 covers 7 bases. CDR3 length equals 16 residues. The V gene end was trimmed by 5 bases and the J gene end by 2 bases; junction bases not matched to a gene: 11.